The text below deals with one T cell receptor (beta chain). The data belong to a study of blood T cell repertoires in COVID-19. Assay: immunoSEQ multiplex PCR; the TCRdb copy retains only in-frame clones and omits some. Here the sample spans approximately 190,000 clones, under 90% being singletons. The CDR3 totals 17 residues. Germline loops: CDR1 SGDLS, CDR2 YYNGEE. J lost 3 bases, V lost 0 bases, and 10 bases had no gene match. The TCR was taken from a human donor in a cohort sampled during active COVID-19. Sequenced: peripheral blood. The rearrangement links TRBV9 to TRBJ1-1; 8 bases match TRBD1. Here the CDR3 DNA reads TGTGCCAGCAGCGTAGCGCTCAGGGGGCGATCGGACACTGAAGCTTTCTTT. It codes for CASSVALRGRSDTEAFF.